A single sample gave rise to the 13 T cell receptor beta chains below, sequenced in a study of shared clonotypes between healthy human individuals. TCRdb keeps only in-frame clones here, not all; method: immunoSEQ multiplex PCR. The sample includes 950,000 to 1,100,000 clones, 65% to 80% of them seen just once. The material sequenced was memory CD4+ T cells sorted from blood. Specified subset: CD45RA-negative fraction. The origin of the receptors is a man aged 18 to 29 in good health.

The V gene is TRBV6-5, the J gene TRBJ2-6; D is ambiguous. Germline V gives CDR1 MNHEY, CDR2 SVGAGI. The CDR3 is 15 amino acids. The V gene lost 6 bases and the J gene lost 1 base, with 10 bases spanning the gap. This chain's CDR3 is CASSPGYSGANVLTF. CDR3 DNA sequence: TGTGCCAGCAGCCCCGGATATTCTGGGGCCAACGTCCTGACTTTC.

The chain carries TRBV5-4 and TRBJ2-3; the D call may be TRBD1 or TRBD2 (5 bases each). The V gene's germline CDR1 is SGHNT and CDR2 YYREEE (reference sequence). V shed 0 bases and J shed 0 bases, with 11 bases lying between them. This CDR3 is 16 amino acids long. In DNA, the CDR3 is TGTGCCAGCAGCTTGGCCGGGACGCCTAGCACAGATACGCAGTATTTT. Protein: CASSLAGTPSTDTQYF. Drawing the rest from reference TRBV5-4 and TRBJ2-3, the complete variable domain is ETGVTQSPTHLIKTRGQQVTLRCSSQSGHNTVSWYQQALGQGPQFIFQYYREEENGRGNFPPRFSGLQFPNYSSELNVNALELDDSALYLCASSLAGTPSTDTQYFGPGTRLTVL.

This clone has a count of ten or more. The V call is TRBV7-8, the J call TRBJ1-2; 8 positions match TRBD1. This CDR3 is 12 amino acids long. Germline loops: CDR1 SGHVS, CDR2 FQNEAQ. The trim removed 5 bases at V and 13 bases at J, leaving 9 bases unmatched. The CDR3 spells CASSTGQGAITF. The CDR3 bases are TGTGCCAGCAGCACCGGACAGGGCGCAATCACCTTC.

The chain links TRBV19 to TRBJ1-3; D unclear. The CDR3 extends over 13 amino acids. V lost 5 bases, J lost 4 bases, and 9 bases lay in between. CDR1 and CDR2 from the germline V gene are LNHDA and SQIVND (reference sequence). The chain's CDR3 is CASSPSGGNTIYF. In DNA form, the CDR3 reads TGTGCCAGTAGTCCGAGCGGGGGAAACACCATATATTTT.

This clone was detected a few times. This chain links TRBV30 with TRBJ1-1, with no clear D. V gave up 3 bases and J gave up 0 bases, with 8 bases separating them. The CDR3 loop spans 13 amino acids. The germline V gene has CDR1 GTSNPN and CDR2 SVGIG (reference sequence). The CDR3 here is CAWRIGLNTEAFF. The DNA for the CDR3 is TGTGCCTGGAGGATCGGTTTGAACACTGAAGCTTTCTTT.

This clone appeared a few times. The rearrangement uses TRBV6-5 and TRBJ1-2, with 7 bases identical to TRBD1. Losses at the gene ends were 5 bases for V and 7 bases for J; bases not matched to a gene: 7. The CDR3 extends over 13 amino acids. In germline, CDR1 is MNHEY, CDR2 SVGAGI. The CDR3 sequence: CASSEDRTGGYTF. Here the CDR3 DNA reads TGTGCCAGCAGTGAGGACAGGACGGGTGGCTACACCTTC.

The chain joins TRBV10-3 to TRBJ1-2, with D maybe TRBD1 (6 bases). The ends were cut back, 4 bases at V and 9 bases at J, with 12 bases in the middle. CDR3 length: 12 residues. Germline CDR1 and CDR2: ENHRY and SYGVKD. CDR3 region: CAISVLGGSYTF. DNA for the CDR3: TGTGCCATCAGTGTTCTTGGGGGCAGCTACACCTTC.

The rearrangement links TRBV5-6 to TRBJ2-2, with a weak D call TRBD2 (6 bases). The V and J ends lost 2 bases and 0 bases respectively, with 11 bases between them. This CDR3 has 16 residues. Germline V CDR1 and CDR2: SGHDT, YYEEEE. In DNA form, the CDR3 reads TGTGCCAGCAGCTTTGCGGGGACGTCGAACACCGGGGAGCTGTTTTTT. Translated, it gives CASSFAGTSNTGELFF. The full variable domain, its missing parts supplied by reference TRBV5-6 and TRBJ2-2, is DAGVTQSPTHLIKTRGQQVTLRCSPKSGHDTVSWYQQALGQGPQFIFQYYEEEERQRGNFPDRFSGHQFPNYSSELNVNALLLGDSALYLCASSFAGTSNTGELFFGEGSRLTVL.

The rearrangement uses TRBV2 and TRBJ2-1, with D perhaps TRBD2 (5 bases). The germline V and J ends were trimmed by 6 bases and 10 bases, with 16 bases remaining between them. The CDR3 is 13 residues long. The germline V gene has CDR1 SNHLY and CDR2 FYNNEI. This CDR3 is CASSVDREVEQFF. CDR3 nucleotides: TGTGCCAGCAGCGTAGACCGGGAAGTAGAGCAGTTCTTC.

In the case of this clone: One junction end does not reproduce the germline sequence, and a read error may be involved. The V gene is TRBV6-1, the J gene TRBJ1-2; the D gene is possibly TRBD1 (6 bases). Germline CDR1 reads MNHNS; CDR2 reads SASEGT. The CDR3 consists of 13 residues. This chain's CDR3 is CASSDPRGQGLSF. DNA of the CDR3: TGTGCCAGCAGTGACCCCCGGGGGCAGGGGTTATCCTTC.

The table lists this clone with many counts. This CDR3 is also generated by other DNA sequences in the sample. The chain employs TRBV5-1 and TRBJ1-6; the match to TRBD1 covers 7 bases. There are 14 residues in the CDR3. Germline CDR1 is SGHRS and CDR2 is YFSETQ. J lost 8 bases, V lost 0 bases, and 2 bases had no gene match. The CDR3 protein is CASSLDQGDSPLHF. DNA for the CDR3: TGCGCCAGCAGCTTGGACCAGGGGGATTCACCCCTCCACTTT.

The V call is TRBV27, the J call TRBJ2-2; possible D gene TRBD1, 6 bases. Between the trimmed V and J ends, which lost 8 bases and 0 bases, there was a span of 13 bases. This CDR3 comprises 15 residues. The germline V gene encodes CDR1 MNHEY and CDR2 SMNVEV (reference sequence). The CDR3 sequence: CASAVGTTNTGELFF. The CDR3 DNA follows: TGTGCCAGCGCCGTGGGGACAACGAACACCGGGGAGCTGTTTTTT.

This chain connects TRBV6-5 to TRBJ1-2; no reliable D call. V was shortened by 4 bases and J by 8 bases, with 17 bases between the two germline ends. Germline V gene lookup returns CDR1 MNHEY and CDR2 SVGAGI. The CDR3 extends over 14 amino acids. The CDR3 spells CASSFSNQGPGYTF. In nucleotides, the CDR3 is TGTGCCAGCAGTTTCTCCAATCAAGGGCCCGGCTACACCTTC.